The subject of this entry is one T cell receptor beta chain. The antigen it recognizes is unknown. Base-call qualities are not available, and no considerably larger clone is one nucleotide away. The data were taken from a study of CD8 T cells in Susac syndrome (dated by TCRdb to between 2018 and 2021). For the study in its entirety: Repertoire sequencing was used to test whether CD8+ T cell activation and differentiation in Susac syndrome was antigen driven. Clonality of the CD8+ T cell repertoire was compared between eleven to twelve healthy donors, roughly 14 Susac syndrome patients and 15 multiple sclerosis patients. The investigation overall reported the following: The number of individuals in the TCR sequencing and HLA analysis was acknowledged as relatively small.

CDR1 SNHLY and CDR2 FYNNEI are derived from the germline V gene. V drops 3 bases and J drops 4 bases, leaving 13 bases in between. The CDR3 runs 15 residues from the cysteine to the phenylalanine. The retained sequence is limited to the CDR3, 45 bases, with the frame set at the first base. RNA was extracted using the RNeasy kit, and about 0.45 to 1 microgram was reverse transcribed with random hexamers. TCR beta CDR3 regions were amplified with the immunoSEQ multiplex PCR assay covering 54 Vbeta and 13 Jbeta segments. PCR amplification bias was corrected using a synthetic template baseline for primer optimization and computational correction. On the authors' methods: Reads were annotated to V, D and J genes per IMGT and analyzed with immunoSEQ Analyzer, keeping only productive sequences. Clonality was calculated as one minus the Shannon entropy normalized by log2 of the number of productive unique sequences. For each patient and control, public and private clones were evaluated within the 100 most prevalent clones. A clone was defined as Susac-specific if it was absent from the healthy and MS cohorts, from about 1,100 published viral clones and from other ImmuneACCESS disease sequences. In-frame beta chains were kept once TCRdb had trimmed the public reads at Q25 with fastp and called clones with MiXCR. Every distinct CDR3 protein forms one entry, paired with its most common genes and DNA. TCRdb, not the original authors, processed these V and J calls. The table for this sample lists approximately 110,000 distinct CDR3 sequences; 85% to 95% of them were counted only once. The ten largest clones add up to over 0.3% of the sample.

Peripheral blood CD8+ and CD4+ T cells from healthy donors, Susac syndrome patients and multiple sclerosis patients were profiled by high-throughput TCR beta sequencing. The multiple sclerosis controls were treatment-naive patients whose relapsing-remitting disease, either stable or active, fulfilled the revised McDonald criteria. CD8+ TEMRA cells were enriched by FACS, while bulk CD8+ and CD4+ T cells were purified by magnetic negative isolation. Blood was drawn into EDTA tubes, processed within 24 hours, and PBMCs were isolated by density gradient centrifugation. PBMCs intended for TCR sequencing were cryopreserved in liquid nitrogen and thawed later in a water bath at 37 degrees C. The sorted or isolated CD4+, CD8+ and CD8+ TEMRA cells had a purity of 90% or higher.

The chain employs TRBV2 and TRBJ1-5; tentative D gene TRBD1, with 6 bases matching. The sequence was collected from a human donor with multiple sclerosis. Specimen: CD8+ T cells from PBMCs. For the CDR3, the sequence is CASSDTSGENQPQHF. The DNA sequence is TGTGCCAGCAGTGATACGTCAGGGGAAAATCAGCCCCAGCATTTT.